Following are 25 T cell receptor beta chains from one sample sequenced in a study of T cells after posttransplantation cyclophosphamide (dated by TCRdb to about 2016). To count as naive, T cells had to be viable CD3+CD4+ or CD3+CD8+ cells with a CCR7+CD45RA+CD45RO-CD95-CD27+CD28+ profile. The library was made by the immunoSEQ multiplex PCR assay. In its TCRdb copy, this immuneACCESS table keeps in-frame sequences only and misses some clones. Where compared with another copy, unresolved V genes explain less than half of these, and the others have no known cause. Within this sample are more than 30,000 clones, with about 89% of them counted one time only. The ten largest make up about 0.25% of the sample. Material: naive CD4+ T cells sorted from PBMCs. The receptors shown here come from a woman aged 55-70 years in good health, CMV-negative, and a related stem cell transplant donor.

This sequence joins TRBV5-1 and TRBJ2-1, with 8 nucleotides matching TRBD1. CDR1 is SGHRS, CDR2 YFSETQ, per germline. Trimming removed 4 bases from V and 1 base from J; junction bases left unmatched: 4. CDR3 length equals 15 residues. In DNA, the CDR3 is TGCGCCAGCAGCCCGACAGGGGAGTCCTACAATGAGCAGTTCTTC. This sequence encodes CASSPTGESYNEQFF. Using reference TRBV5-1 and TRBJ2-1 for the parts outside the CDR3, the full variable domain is KAGVTQTPRYLIKTRGQQVTLSCSPISGHRSVSWYQQTPGQGLQFLFEYFSETQRNKGNFPGRFSGRQFSNSRSEMNVSTLELGDSALYLCASSPTGESYNEQFFGPGTRLTVL.

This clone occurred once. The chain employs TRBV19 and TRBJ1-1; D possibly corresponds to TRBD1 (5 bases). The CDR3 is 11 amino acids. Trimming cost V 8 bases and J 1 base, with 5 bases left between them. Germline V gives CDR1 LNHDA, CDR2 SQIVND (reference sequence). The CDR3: CASQGNTEAFF. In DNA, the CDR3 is TGTGCCAGTCAGGGGAACACTGAAGCTTTCTTT.

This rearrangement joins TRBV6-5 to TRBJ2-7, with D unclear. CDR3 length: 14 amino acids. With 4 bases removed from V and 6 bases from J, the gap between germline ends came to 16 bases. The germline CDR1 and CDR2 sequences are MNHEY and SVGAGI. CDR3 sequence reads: CASSSRPSVGEQYF. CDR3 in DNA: TGTGCCAGCAGTTCGAGGCCATCTGTTGGCGAGCAGTACTTC.

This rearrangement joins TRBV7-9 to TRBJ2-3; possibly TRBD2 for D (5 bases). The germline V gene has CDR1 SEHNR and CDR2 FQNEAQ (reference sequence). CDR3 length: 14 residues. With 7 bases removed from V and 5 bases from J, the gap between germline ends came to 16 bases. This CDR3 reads CASTQRRVEDTQYF. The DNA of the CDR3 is TGTGCCAGCACCCAGCGGCGGGTGGAAGATACGCAGTATTTT.

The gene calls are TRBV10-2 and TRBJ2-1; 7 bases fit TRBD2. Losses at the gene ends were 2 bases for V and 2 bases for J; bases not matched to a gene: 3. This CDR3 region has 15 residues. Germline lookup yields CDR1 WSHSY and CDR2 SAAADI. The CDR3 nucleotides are TGCGCCAGCAGTGAGAGCGGGGCCACCTACAATGAGCAGTTCTTC. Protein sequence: CASSESGATYNEQFF.

The CDR3 DNA reads TGTGCCAGCAGTTCTAGCGGGGCCTCCTACAATGAGCAGTTCTTC. As protein: CASSSSGASYNEQFF. The chain uses TRBV6-5 and TRBJ2-1; 9 bases line up with TRBD2. Trimming at V came to 4 bases and at J to 0 bases, leaving 1 base not matched to a gene. Germline CDR1 is MNHEY and CDR2 is SVGAGI. This CDR3 contains 15 residues.

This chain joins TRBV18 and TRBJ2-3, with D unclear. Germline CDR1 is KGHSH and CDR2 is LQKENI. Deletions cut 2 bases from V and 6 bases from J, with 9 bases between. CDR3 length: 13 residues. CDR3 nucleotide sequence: TGTGCCAGCTCACCAAACGTCAGGGATACGCAGTATTTT. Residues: CASSPNVRDTQYF.

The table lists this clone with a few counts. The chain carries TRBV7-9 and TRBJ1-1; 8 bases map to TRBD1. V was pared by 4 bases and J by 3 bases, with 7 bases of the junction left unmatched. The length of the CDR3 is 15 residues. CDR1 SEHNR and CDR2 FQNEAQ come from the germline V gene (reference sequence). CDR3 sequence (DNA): TGTGCCAGCAGCTCCCACAGGGGGAAGGACACTGAAGCTTTCTTT. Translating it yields CASSSHRGKDTEAFF.

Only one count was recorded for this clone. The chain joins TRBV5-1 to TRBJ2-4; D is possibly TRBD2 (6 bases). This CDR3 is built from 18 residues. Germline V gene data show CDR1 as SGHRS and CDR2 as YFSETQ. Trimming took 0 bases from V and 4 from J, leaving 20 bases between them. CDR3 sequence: CASSLEGSRAGLKNIQYF. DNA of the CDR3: TGCGCCAGCAGCTTGGAAGGGTCTCGGGCGGGGTTAAAAAACATTCAGTACTTC.

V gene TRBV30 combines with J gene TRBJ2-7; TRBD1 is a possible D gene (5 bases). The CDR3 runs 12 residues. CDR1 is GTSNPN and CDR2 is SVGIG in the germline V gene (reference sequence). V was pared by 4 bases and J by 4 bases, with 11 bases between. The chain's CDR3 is CAWTNDSYEQYF. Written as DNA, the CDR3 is TGTGCCTGGACCAACGACAGTTACGAGCAGTACTTC.

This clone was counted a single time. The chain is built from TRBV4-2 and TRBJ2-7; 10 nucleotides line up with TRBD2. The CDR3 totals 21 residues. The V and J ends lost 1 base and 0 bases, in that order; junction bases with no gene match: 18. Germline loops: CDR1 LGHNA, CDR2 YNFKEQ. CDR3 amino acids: CASSQGQSRASGSISSYEQYF. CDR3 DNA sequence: TGTGCCAGCAGCCAAGGGCAGTCTAGGGCTAGCGGGAGTATAAGCTCCTACGAGCAGTACTTC.

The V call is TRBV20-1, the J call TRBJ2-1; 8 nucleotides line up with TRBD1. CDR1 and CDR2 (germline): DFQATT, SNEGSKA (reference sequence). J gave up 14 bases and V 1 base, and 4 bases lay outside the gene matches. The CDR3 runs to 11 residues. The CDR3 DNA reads TGCAGTGCTAGAGGGACAGGGCTCGAGTTCTTC. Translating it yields CSARGTGLEFF.

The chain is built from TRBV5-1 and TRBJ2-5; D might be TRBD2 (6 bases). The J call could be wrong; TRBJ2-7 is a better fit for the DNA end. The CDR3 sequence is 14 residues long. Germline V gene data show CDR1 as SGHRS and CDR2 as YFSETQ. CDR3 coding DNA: TGCGCCAGCAGCTTGGCCGGGAGCTCCTACGAGCAGTACTTC. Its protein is CASSLAGSSYEQYF.

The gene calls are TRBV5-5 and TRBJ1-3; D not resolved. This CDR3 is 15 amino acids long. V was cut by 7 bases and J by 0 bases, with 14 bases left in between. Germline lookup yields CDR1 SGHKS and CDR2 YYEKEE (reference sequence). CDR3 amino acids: CASSLGSNSGNTIYF. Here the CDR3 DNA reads TGTGCCAGCTCTCTAGGGAGTAACTCTGGAAACACCATATATTTT.

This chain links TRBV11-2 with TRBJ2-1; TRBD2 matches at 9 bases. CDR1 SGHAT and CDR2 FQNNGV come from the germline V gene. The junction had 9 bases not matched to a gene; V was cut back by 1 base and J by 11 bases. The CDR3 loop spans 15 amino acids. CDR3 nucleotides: TGTGCCAGCAGCTTAGGGATAGCGGGGGCCCCTCAGCAGTTCTTC. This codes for CASSLGIAGAPQQFF.

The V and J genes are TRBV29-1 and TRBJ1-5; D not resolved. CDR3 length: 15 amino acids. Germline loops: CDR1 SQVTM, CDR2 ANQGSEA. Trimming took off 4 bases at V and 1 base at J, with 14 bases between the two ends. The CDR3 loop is CSVVPAGTSNQPQHF. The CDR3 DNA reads TGCAGCGTTGTCCCCGCGGGTACCAGCAATCAGCCCCAGCATTTT. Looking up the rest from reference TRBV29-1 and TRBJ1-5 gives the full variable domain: SAVISQKPSRDICQRGTSLTIQCQVDSQVTMMFWYRQQPGQSLTLIATANQGSEATYESGFVIDKFPISRPNLTFSTLTVSNMSPEDSSIYLCSVVPAGTSNQPQHFGDGTRLSIL.

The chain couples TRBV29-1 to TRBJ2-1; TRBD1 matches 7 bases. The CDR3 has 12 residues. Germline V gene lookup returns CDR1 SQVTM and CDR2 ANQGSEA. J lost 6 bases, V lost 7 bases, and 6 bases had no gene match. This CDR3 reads CSGERGLNEQFF. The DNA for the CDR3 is TGCAGCGGAGAAAGGGGGCTCAATGAGCAGTTCTTC.

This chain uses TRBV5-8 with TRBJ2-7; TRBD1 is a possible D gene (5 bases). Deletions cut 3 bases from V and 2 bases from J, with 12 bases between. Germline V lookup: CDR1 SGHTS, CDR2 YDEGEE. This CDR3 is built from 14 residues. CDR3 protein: CASSSLTETYEQYF. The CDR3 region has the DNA TGTGCCAGCAGCTCTCTGACAGAGACCTACGAGCAGTACTTC.

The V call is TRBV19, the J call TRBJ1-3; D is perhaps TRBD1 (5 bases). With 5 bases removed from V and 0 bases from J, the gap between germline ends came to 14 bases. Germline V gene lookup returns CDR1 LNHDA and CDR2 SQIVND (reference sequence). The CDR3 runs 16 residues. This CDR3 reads CASSQRQQSSGNTIYF. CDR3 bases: TGTGCCAGTAGTCAACGACAGCAAAGCTCTGGAAACACCATATATTTT.

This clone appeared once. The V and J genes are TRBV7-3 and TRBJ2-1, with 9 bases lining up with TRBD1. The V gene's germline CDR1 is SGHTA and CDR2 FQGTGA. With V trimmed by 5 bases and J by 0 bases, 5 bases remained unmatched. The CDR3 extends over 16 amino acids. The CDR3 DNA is TGTGCCAGCAGCGTGACAGGGGGAAGCTCCTACAATGAGCAGTTCTTC. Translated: CASSVTGGSSYNEQFF.

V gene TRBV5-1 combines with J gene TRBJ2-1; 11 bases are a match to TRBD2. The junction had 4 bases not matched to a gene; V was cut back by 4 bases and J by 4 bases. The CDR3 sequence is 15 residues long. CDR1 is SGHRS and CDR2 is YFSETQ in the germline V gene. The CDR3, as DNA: TGCGCCAGCAGCACGACTAGCGGGATTTACAATGAGCAGTTCTTC. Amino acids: CASSTTSGIYNEQFF.

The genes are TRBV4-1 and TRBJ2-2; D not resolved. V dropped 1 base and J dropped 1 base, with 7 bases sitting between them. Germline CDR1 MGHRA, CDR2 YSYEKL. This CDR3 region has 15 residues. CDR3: CASSQVGMNTGELFF. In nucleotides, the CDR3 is TGCGCCAGCAGCCAAGTTGGCATGAACACCGGGGAGCTGTTTTTT.

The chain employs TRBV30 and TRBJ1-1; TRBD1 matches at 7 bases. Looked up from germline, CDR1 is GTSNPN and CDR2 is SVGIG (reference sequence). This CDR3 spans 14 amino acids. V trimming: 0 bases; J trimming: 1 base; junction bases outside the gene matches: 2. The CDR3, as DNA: TGTGCCTGGAGTGTAACAGGGGCGAACACTGAAGCTTTCTTT. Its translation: CAWSVTGANTEAFF.

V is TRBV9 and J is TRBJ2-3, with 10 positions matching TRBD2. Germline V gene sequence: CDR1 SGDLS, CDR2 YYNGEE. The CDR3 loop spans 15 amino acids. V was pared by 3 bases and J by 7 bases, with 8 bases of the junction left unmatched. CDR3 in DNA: TGTGCCAGCAGCGCCGTCTCGGGACTAGCGAATACGCAGTATTTT. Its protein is CASSAVSGLANTQYF.

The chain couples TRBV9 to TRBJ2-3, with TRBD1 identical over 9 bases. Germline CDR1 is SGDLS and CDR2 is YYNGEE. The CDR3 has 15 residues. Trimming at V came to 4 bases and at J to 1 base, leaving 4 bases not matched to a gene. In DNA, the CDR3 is TGTGCCAGCAGCACAAGGACAGGGGGCACAGATACGCAGTATTTT. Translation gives CASSTRTGGTDTQYF.